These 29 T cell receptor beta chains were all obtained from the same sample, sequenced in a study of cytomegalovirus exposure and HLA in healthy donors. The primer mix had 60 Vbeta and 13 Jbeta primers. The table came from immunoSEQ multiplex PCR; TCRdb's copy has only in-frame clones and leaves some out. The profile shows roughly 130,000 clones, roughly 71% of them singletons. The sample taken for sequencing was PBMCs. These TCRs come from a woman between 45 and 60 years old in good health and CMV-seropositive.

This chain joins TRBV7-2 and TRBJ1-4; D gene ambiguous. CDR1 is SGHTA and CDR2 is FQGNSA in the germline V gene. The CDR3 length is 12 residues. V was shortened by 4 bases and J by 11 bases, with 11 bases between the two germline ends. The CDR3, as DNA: TGTGCCAGCAGCTACCTTAGTGCCAAACTGTTTTTT. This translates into CASSYLSAKLFF. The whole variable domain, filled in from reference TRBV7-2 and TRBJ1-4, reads GAGVSQSPSNKVTEKGKDVELRCDPISGHTALYWYRQSLGQGLEFLIYFQGNSAPDKSGLPSDRFSAERTGGSVSTLTIQRTQQEDSAVYLCASSYLSAKLFFGSGTQLSVL.

CDR3: CASSIIGGAGAYEQYF. In nucleotides, the CDR3 is TGTGCCAGTAGTATAATCGGGGGGGCGGGAGCCTACGAGCAGTACTTC. This sequence joins TRBV19 and TRBJ2-7; 8 bases are a match to TRBD2. Germline V gene sequence: CDR1 LNHDA, CDR2 SQIVND (reference sequence). CDR3 length: 16 amino acids. J was trimmed by 2 bases and V by 2 bases; bases with no gene match: 8.

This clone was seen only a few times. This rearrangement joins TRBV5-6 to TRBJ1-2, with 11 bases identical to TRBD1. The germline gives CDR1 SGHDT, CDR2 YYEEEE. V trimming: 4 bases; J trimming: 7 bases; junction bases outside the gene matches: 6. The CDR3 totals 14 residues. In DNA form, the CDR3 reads TGTGCCAGCAGCCTCGTAGGGACAGGGGGTGGCTACACCTTC. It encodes CASSLVGTGGGYTF.

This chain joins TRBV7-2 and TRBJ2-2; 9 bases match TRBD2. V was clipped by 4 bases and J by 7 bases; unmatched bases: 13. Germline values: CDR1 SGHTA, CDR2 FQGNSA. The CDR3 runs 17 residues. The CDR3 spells CASSSLRALAGNGELFF. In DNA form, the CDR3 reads TGTGCCAGCAGCTCCCTCAGGGCCCTAGCGGGGAACGGGGAGCTGTTTTTT.

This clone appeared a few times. The CDR3 loop is CASENSGIQYF. CDR3 coding DNA: TGCGCCAGCGAGAATTCTGGCATTCAGTACTTC. The chain joins TRBV4-3 to TRBJ2-4; D call uncertain. Germline-derived CDR1 and CDR2 are LGHNA and YSLEER. This CDR3 spans 11 amino acids. V lost 8 bases and J 9 bases, leaving 11 bases between the germline ends.

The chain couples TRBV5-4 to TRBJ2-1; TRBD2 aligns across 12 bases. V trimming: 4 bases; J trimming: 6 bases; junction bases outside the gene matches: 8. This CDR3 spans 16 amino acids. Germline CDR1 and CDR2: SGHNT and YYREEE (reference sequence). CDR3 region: CASSMPSGGVVNEQFF. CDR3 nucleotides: TGTGCCAGCAGCATGCCTAGCGGGGGGGTTGTCAATGAGCAGTTCTTC.

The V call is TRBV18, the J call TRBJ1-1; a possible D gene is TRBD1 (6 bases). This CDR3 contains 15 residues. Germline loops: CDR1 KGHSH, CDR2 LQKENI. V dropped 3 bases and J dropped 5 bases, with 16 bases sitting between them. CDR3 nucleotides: TGTGCCAGCTCACCCGCGTCAGGGGCAGTAACTGAAGCTTTCTTT. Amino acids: CASSPASGAVTEAFF.

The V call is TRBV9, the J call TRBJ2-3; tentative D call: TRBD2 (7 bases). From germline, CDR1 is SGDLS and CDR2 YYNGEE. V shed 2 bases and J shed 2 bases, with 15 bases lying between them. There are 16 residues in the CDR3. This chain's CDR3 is CASSVLGGAPTDTQYF. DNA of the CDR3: TGTGCCAGCAGCGTTCTGGGGGGGGCCCCCACAGATACGCAGTATTTT.

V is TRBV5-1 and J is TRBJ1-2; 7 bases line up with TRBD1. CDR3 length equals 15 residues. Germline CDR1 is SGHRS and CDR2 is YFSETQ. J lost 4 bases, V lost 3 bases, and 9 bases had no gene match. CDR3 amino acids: CASSSMTGNFYGYTF. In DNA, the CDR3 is TGCGCCAGCAGCTCCATGACAGGGAATTTCTATGGCTACACCTTC.

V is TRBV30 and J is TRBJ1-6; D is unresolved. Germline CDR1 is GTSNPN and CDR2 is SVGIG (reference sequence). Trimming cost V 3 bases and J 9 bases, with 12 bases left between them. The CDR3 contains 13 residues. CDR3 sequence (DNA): TGTGCCTGGAGACCCGCCTTGAGTTCACCCCTCCACTTT. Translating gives CAWRPALSSPLHF.

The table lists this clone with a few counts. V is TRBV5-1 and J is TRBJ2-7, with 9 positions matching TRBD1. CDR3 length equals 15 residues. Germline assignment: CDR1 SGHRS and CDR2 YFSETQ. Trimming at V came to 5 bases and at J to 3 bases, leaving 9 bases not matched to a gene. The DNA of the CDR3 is TGCGCCAGCAGTTCTACAGGGGGCGGGGGCTACGAGCAGTACTTC. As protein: CASSSTGGGGYEQYF.

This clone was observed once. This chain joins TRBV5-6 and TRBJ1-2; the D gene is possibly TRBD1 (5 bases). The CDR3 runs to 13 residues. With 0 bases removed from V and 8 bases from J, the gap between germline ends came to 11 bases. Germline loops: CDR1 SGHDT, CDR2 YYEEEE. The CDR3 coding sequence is TGTGCCAGCAGCTTGGTAGGGGATGAGGGCTACACCTTC. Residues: CASSLVGDEGYTF.

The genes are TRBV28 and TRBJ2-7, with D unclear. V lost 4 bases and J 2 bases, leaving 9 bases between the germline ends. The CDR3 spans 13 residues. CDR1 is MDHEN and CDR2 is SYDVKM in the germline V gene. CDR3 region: CASSSVTPYEQYF. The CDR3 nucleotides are TGTGCCAGCAGTTCAGTAACACCCTACGAGCAGTACTTC.

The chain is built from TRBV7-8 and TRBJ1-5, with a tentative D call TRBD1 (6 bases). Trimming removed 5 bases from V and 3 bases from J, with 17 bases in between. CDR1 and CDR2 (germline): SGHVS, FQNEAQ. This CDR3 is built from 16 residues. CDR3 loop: CASSPRGQKVNQPQHF. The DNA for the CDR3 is TGTGCCAGCAGCCCCCGCGGACAGAAGGTCAATCAGCCCCAGCATTTT.

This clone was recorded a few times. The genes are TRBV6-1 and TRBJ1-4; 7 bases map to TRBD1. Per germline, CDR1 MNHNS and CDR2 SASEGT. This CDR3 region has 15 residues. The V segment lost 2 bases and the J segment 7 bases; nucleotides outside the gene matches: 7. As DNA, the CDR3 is TGTGCCAGCAGTGAAAAAGGGGGCGCTGGTGAAAAACTGTTTTTT. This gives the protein CASSEKGGAGEKLFF.

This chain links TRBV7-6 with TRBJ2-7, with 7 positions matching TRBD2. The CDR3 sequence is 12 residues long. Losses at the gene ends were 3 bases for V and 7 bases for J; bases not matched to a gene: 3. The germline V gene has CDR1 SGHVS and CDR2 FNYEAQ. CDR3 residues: CASSFAGGEQYF. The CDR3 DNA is TGTGCCAGCAGCTTTGCCGGGGGGGAGCAGTACTTC.

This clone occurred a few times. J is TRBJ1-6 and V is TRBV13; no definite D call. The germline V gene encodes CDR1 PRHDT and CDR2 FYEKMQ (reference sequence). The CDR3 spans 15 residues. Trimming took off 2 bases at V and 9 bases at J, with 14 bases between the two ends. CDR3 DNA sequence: TGTGCCAGCAGCTTAACCGTAGACGGGATTTCACCCCTCCACTTT. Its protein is CASSLTVDGISPLHF.

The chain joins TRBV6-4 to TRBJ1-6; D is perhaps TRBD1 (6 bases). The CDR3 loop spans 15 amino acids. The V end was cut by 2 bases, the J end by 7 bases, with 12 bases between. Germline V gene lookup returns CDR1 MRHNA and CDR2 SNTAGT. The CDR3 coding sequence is TGTGCCAGCAGTGACGACGGGGGGCTCAATTCACCCCTCCACTTT. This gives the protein CASSDDGGLNSPLHF.

CDR3 in amino acids: CASSSRTGVDQPQHF. CDR3 bases: TGTGCCAGCAGCTCCCGGACAGGGGTTGATCAGCCCCAGCATTTT. The chain employs TRBV11-2 and TRBJ1-5, with 9 bases aligning to TRBD1. The germline V gene has CDR1 SGHAT and CDR2 FQNNGV. This CDR3 has 15 residues. Trimming at V came to 4 bases and at J to 5 bases, leaving 6 bases not matched to a gene.

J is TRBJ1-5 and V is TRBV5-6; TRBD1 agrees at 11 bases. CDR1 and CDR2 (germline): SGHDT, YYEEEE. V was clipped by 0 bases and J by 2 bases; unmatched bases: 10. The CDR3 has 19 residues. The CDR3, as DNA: TGTGCCAGCAGCTTGGCAACCGGGACAGGGGGTACGGGCAATCAGCCCCAGCATTTT. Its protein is CASSLATGTGGTGNQPQHF.

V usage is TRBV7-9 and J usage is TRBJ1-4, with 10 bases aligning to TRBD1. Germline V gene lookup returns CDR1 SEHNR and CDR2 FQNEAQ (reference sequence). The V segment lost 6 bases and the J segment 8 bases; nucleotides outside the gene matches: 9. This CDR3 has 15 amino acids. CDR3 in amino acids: CASSPPGQGREKLFF. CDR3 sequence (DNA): TGTGCCAGCAGTCCGCCGGGACAGGGGAGGGAAAAACTGTTTTTT.

Here the CDR3 DNA reads TGCGCCAGCAGCTTGCTGCAGGGGCCGGGCACAGATACGCAGTATTTT. Residues: CASSLLQGPGTDTQYF. The rearrangement uses TRBV5-1 and TRBJ2-3, with D possibly TRBD1 on 6 matching bases. CDR1 is SGHRS, CDR2 YFSETQ, per germline. The length of the CDR3 is 16 residues. V gave up 1 base and J gave up 1 base, with 13 bases separating them.

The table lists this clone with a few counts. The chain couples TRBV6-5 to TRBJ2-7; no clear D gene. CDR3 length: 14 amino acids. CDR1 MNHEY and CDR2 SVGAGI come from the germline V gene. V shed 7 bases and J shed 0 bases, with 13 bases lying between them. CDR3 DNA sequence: TGTGCCAGCACAGTACCGGGTAGCTCCTACGAGCAGTACTTC. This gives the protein CASTVPGSSYEQYF.

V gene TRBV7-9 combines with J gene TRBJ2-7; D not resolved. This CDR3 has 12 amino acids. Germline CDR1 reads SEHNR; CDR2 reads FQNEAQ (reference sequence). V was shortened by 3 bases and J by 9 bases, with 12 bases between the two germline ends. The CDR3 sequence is CASSFTSDRQYF. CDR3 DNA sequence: TGTGCCAGCAGCTTTACGAGCGATAGGCAGTACTTC.

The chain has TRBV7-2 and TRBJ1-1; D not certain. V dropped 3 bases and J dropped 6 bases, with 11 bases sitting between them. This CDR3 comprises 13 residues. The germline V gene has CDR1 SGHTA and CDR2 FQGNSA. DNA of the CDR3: TGTGCCAGCAGCTTCGGTGTTCGAGCTGAAGCTTTCTTT. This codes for CASSFGVRAEAFF.

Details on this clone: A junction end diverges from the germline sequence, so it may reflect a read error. Here the CDR3 reads CASSLRQNYSYTF. The CDR3 DNA reads as TGTGCCAGCAGCTTAAGACAGAACTATAGCTACACCTTC. The chain recombines TRBV7-2 with TRBJ1-2; a weak D match, TRBD1 (5 bases). Germline values: CDR1 SGHTA, CDR2 FQGNSA. The CDR3 is 13 residues long.

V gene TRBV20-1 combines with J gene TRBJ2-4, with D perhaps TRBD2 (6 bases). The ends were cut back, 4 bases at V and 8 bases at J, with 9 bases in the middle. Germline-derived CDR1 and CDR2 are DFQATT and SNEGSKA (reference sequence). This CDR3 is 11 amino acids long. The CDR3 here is CSATWGDIQYF. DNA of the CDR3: TGCAGTGCTACCTGGGGGGACATTCAGTACTTC.

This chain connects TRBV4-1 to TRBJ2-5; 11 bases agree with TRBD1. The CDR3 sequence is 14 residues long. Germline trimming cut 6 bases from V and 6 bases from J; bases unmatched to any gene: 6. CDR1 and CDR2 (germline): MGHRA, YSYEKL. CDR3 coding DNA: TGCGCCAGCAGTCAGGGGACAGGGGGAAAGACCCAGTACTTC. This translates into CASSQGTGGKTQYF.

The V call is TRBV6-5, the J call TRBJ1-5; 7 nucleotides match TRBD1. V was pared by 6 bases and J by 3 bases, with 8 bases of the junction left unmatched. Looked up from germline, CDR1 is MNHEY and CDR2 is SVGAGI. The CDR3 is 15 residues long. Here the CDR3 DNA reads TGTGCCAGCAGAGTTACAGGGGTCTACAATCAGCCCCAGCATTTT. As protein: CASRVTGVYNQPQHF.